Listed here are 21 T cell receptor beta chains from one sample, sequenced in a study of T cell responses to AZD1222 COVID-19 vaccine. Sequencing was performed with immunoSEQ multiplex PCR; in TCRdb, only in-frame clones are kept and a portion is missing. Altogether 110,000 or so clones are present, approximately 86% being singletons, with the ten largest covering approximately 16%. Sample: peripheral blood, taken 28 days after the second AZD1222 dose. The receptors were sampled from an adult who received the AZD1222 COVID-19 vaccine.

This chain joins TRBV28 and TRBJ1-2; D is unresolved. Germline CDR1 and CDR2: MDHEN and SYDVKM. Deletions cut 7 bases from V and 2 bases from J, with 11 bases between. CDR3 length: 13 amino acids. CDR3 nucleotides: TGTGCCAGCACCAGGTTATCCAACTATGGCTACACCTTC. Amino acid sequence: CASTRLSNYGYTF.

This sequence joins TRBV14 and TRBJ2-2; the D is unclear. V was trimmed by 2 bases and J by 4 bases, leaving 11 bases between them. Germline values: CDR1 SGHDN, CDR2 FVKESK. The CDR3 consists of 15 residues. The CDR3 sequence is CASSQLGKGTGELFF. The DNA for the CDR3 is TGTGCCAGCAGCCAACTGGGTAAAGGCACCGGGGAGCTGTTTTTT. Drawing the rest from reference TRBV14 and TRBJ2-2, the complete variable domain is EAGVTQFPSHSVIEKGQTVTLRCDPISGHDNLYWYRRVMGKEIKFLLHFVKESKQDESGMPNNRFLAERTGGTYSTLKVQPAELEDSGVYFCASSQLGKGTGELFFGEGSRLTVL.

The rearrangement uses TRBV5-1 and TRBJ2-5; D is tentatively TRBD1 or TRBD2 (5 bases each). CDR1 is SGHRS and CDR2 is YFSETQ in the germline V gene. CDR3 length: 17 amino acids. V was cut by 0 bases and J by 4 bases, with 19 bases left in between. The CDR3 sequence is CASSLVPGTTRGETQYF. The DNA for the CDR3 is TGCGCCAGCAGCTTGGTTCCAGGGACCACGAGAGGAGAGACCCAGTACTTC.

This clone was seen just once. This chain connects TRBV5-5 to TRBJ1-2; a weak D match, TRBD1 (5 bases). Deletions cut 0 bases from V and 6 bases from J, with 12 bases between. The CDR3 loop spans 14 amino acids. CDR1 SGHKS and CDR2 YYEKEE come from the germline V gene (reference sequence). The CDR3 here is CASSLGDSGHGYTF. DNA of the CDR3: TGTGCCAGCAGCTTGGGAGACAGTGGGCATGGCTACACCTTC.

This chain uses TRBV2 with TRBJ1-1; maybe TRBD1 (6 bases). Trimming pared 6 bases from V and 3 bases from J, leaving 17 bases between. The CDR3 sequence is 15 residues long. From germline, CDR1 is SNHLY and CDR2 FYNNEI. As DNA, the CDR3 is TGTGCCAGCAGACCAGAACAGGGCTCAGACACTGAAGCTTTCTTT. Its protein product is CASRPEQGSDTEAFF.

The chain recombines TRBV6-6 with TRBJ2-3; 7 bases fit TRBD1. CDR1 is MNHNY, CDR2 SVGAGI, per germline (reference sequence). Losses at the gene ends were 5 bases for V and 4 bases for J; bases not matched to a gene: 12. The CDR3 spans 16 residues. CDR3 region: CASSKGTATYPDTQYF. The CDR3 DNA follows: TGTGCCAGCAGTAAAGGGACAGCGACTTACCCAGATACGCAGTATTTT.

This chain links TRBV6-5 with TRBJ2-4; tentatively, D is TRBD1 or TRBD2 (6 bases each). Germline V gene data show CDR1 as MNHEY and CDR2 as SVGAGI. The CDR3 totals 14 residues. V was pared by 6 bases and J by 8 bases, with 17 bases between. In DNA, the CDR3 is TGTGCCAGCAGACCGAGGGGAAGGGGGGACATTCAGTACTTC. Its translation is CASRPRGRGDIQYF.

The chain recombines TRBV6-1 with TRBJ2-5, with 9 nucleotides matching TRBD1. CDR3 size: 14 residues. The germline V gene has CDR1 MNHNS and CDR2 SASEGT. With 1 base clipped from V and 5 bases from J, the junction kept 2 bases outside the gene matches. The CDR3 sequence is CASSEVDRGETQYF. CDR3 DNA sequence: TGTGCCAGCAGTGAAGTAGACAGGGGGGAGACCCAGTACTTC.

About this clone: Other DNA sequences of this sample code for an identical CDR3. CDR3 residues: CSASLPGNYGYTF. In DNA, the CDR3 is TGCAGTGCTAGTCTCCCGGGAAACTATGGCTACACCTTC. The chain carries TRBV20-1 and TRBJ1-2, with no clear D. The V gene's germline CDR1 is DFQATT and CDR2 SNEGSKA (reference sequence). V lost 3 bases and J lost 2, with 10 bases in between. CDR3 length: 13 amino acids.

This chain connects TRBV27 to TRBJ1-2; D is unresolved. The CDR3 has 13 amino acids. Trimming removed 3 bases at V and 6 bases at J, with 11 bases between. CDR1 and CDR2 from the germline V gene are MNHEY and SMNVEV (reference sequence). CDR3 in DNA: TGTGCCAGCAGTTTCTCTGGCCCGCATGGCTACACCTTC. As protein: CASSFSGPHGYTF.

This clone is a singleton in its sample. The chain carries TRBV5-1 and TRBJ2-2; possible D gene TRBD2, 6 bases. Trimming shortened V by 4 bases and J by 5 bases, and 12 bases separated the two germline ends. The CDR3 has 14 amino acids. CDR1 and CDR2 (germline): SGHRS, YFSETQ. The CDR3 coding sequence is TGCGCCAGCAGCAATGGGGGAGGTACCGGGGAGCTGTTTTTT. Protein: CASSNGGGTGELFF.

In DNA, the CDR3 is TGTGCCAGCAGCCCGCGGGGCGGTGGGGGCACTGAAGCTTTCTTT. Amino acids: CASSPRGGGGTEAFF. V and J are TRBV5-4 and TRBJ1-1, with D possibly being TRBD1 (5 bases). The germline CDR1 and CDR2 sequences are SGHNT and YYREEE (reference sequence). With 4 bases removed from V and 4 bases from J, the gap between germline ends came to 17 bases. This CDR3 region has 15 residues. Full variable domain (missing parts from reference TRBV5-4 and TRBJ1-1): ETGVTQSPTHLIKTRGQQVTLRCSSQSGHNTVSWYQQALGQGPQFIFQYYREEENGRGNFPPRFSGLQFPNYSSELNVNALELDDSALYLCASSPRGGGGTEAFFGQGTRLTVV.

V and J are TRBV12-3 or TRBV12-4 and TRBJ1-2; D gene ambiguous. Trimming cost V 0 bases and J 5 bases, with 4 bases left between them. The length of the CDR3 is 12 residues. The CDR3 reads CASSLAGYGYTF. Here the CDR3 DNA reads TGTGCCAGCAGTTTAGCAGGGTATGGCTACACCTTC.

The rearrangement joins TRBV4-2 to TRBJ2-7; maybe TRBD1 (6 bases). The CDR3 covers 14 residues. CDR1 is LGHNA, CDR2 YNFKEQ, per germline. V was trimmed by 2 bases and J by 4 bases, leaving 12 bases between them. The CDR3 reads CASSQWGQGYEQYF. The CDR3 nucleotides read TGTGCCAGCAGCCAATGGGGGCAAGGATACGAGCAGTACTTC.

To note about this clone: The junction does not match germline at one end; this may be a read error. J is TRBJ2-1 and V is TRBV19; TRBD2 aligns across 10 bases. Looked up from germline, CDR1 is LNHDA and CDR2 is SQIVND (reference sequence). The CDR3 has 19 residues. Written as DNA, the CDR3 is TGTGCCAGTAGTCTAGACCCGTCTTCTAGCGGGAGCGGGTTGAATGAGCAGTTCTTC. It codes for CASSLDPSSSGSGLNEQFF.

The V gene is TRBV18, the J gene TRBJ1-3; the D is unclear. This CDR3 has 15 amino acids. Germline V gene sequence: CDR1 KGHSH, CDR2 LQKENI. Trimming took 3 bases from V and 0 from J, leaving 9 bases between them. CDR3 sequence (DNA): TGTGCCAGCTCACCTAGTCCACCCTCTGGAAACACCATATATTTT. It is translated as CASSPSPPSGNTIYF.

The chain carries TRBV6-2 or TRBV6-3 and TRBJ2-7; no clear D. V lost 2 bases and J 0 bases, leaving 14 bases between the germline ends. CDR3 length: 16 amino acids. In germline, CDR1 is MNHEY, CDR2 SVGEGT. CDR3 coding DNA: TGTGCCAGCAGTTACGCAGGCAATCGCCTCTCCTACGAGCAGTACTTC. Translating it yields CASSYAGNRLSYEQYF.

The gene calls are TRBV11-2 and TRBJ2-5; maybe TRBD1 (5 bases). V was trimmed by 2 bases and J by 4 bases, leaving 11 bases between them. The CDR3 extends over 14 amino acids. Germline CDR1 reads SGHAT; CDR2 reads FQNNGV. The CDR3 reads CASSLFGTGETQYF. The CDR3, as DNA: TGTGCCAGCAGCTTATTTGGCACAGGAGAGACCCAGTACTTC.

The V call is TRBV2, the J call TRBJ1-5; a weak D match, TRBD1 (6 bases). CDR3 length equals 14 residues. Trimming removed 5 bases at V and 5 bases at J, with 13 bases between. Germline V gene lookup returns CDR1 SNHLY and CDR2 FYNNEI. The CDR3 region has the DNA TGTGCCAGCAGTACCGACAGGAGACATCAGCCCCAGCATTTT. It yields the protein CASSTDRRHQPQHF.

This clone was seen a single time. This chain uses TRBV28 with TRBJ1-1, with D perhaps matching TRBD1 (6 bases). Per germline, CDR1 MDHEN and CDR2 SYDVKM. This CDR3 is 17 amino acids long. Trimming took 5 bases from V and 0 from J, leaving 19 bases between them. In nucleotides, the CDR3 is TGTGCCAGCAGTAATTTCCGGACAGAACTAATGAACACTGAAGCTTTCTTT. It is translated as CASSNFRTELMNTEAFF.

CDR3 in DNA: TGCGCCAGCAGCCAAAGGGGCGATGGCTACACCTTC. It translates to CASSQRGDGYTF. This chain links TRBV5-1 with TRBJ1-2; TRBD1 is a possible D gene (5 bases). Germline CDR1 is SGHRS and CDR2 is YFSETQ. Trimming pared 4 bases from V and 6 bases from J, leaving 10 bases between. The CDR3 has 12 amino acids.